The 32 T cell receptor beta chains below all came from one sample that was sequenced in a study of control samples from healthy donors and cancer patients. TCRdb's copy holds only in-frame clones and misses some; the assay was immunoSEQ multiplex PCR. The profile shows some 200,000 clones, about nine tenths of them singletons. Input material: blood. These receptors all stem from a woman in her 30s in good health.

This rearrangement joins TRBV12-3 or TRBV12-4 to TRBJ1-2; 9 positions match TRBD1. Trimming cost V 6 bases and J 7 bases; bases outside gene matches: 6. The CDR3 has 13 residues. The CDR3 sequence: CASRPGQGRGYTF. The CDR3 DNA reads TGTGCCAGCAGGCCGGGACAGGGCCGTGGCTACACCTTC.

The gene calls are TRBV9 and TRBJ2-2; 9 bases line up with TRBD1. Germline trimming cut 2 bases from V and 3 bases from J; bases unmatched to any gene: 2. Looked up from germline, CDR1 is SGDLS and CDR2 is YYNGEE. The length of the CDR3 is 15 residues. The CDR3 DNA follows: TGTGCCAGCAGCGTGACAGGGGGGGACACCGGGGAGCTGTTTTTT. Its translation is CASSVTGGDTGELFF. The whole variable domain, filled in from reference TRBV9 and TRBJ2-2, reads DSGVTQTPKHLITATGQRVTLRCSPRSGDLSVYWYQQSLDQGLQFLIQYYNGEERAKGNILERFSAQQFPDLHSELNLSSLELGDSALYFCASSVTGGDTGELFFGEGSRLTVL.

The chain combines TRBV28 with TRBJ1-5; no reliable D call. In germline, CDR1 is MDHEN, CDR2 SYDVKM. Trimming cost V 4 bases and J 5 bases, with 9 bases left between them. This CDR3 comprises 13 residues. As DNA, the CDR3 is TGTGCCAGCAGTTCCGGGTTGTATCAGCCCCAGCATTTT. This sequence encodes CASSSGLYQPQHF.

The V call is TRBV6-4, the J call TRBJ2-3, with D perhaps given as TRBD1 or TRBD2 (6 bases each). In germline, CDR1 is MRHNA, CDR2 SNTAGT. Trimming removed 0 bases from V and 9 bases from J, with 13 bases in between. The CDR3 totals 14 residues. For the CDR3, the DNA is TGTGCCAGCAGTGACTCAGGGGGAGGAGAAACGCAGTATTTT. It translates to CASSDSGGGETQYF.

The CDR3 nucleotides are TGTGCCAGCAGCCAATCCGCAGGGGAACTAAACTATGGCTACACCTTC. This encodes CASSQSAGELNYGYTF. V usage is TRBV16 and J usage is TRBJ1-2; the D gene is possibly TRBD1 (6 bases). V shed 0 bases and J shed 2 bases, with 13 bases lying between them. The CDR3 sequence is 16 residues long. CDR1 and CDR2 from the germline V gene are KGHSY and FQNENV. Complete variable domain (other parts from reference TRBV16 and TRBJ1-2): GEEVAQTPKHLVRGEGQKAKLYCAPIKGHSYVFWYQQVLKNEFKFLISFQNENVFDETGMPKERFSAKCLPNSPCSLEIQATKLEDSAVYFCASSQSAGELNYGYTFGSGTRLTVV.

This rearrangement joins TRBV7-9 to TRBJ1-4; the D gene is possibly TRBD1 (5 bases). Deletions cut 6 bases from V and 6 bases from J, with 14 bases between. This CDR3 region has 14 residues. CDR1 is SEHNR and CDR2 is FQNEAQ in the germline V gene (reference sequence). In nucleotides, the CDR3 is TGTGCCAGCAGATCAGGTCGGGGCTATGAAAAACTGTTTTTT. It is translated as CASRSGRGYEKLFF. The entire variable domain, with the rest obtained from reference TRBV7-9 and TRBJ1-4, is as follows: DTGVSQNPRHKITKRGQNVTFRCDPISEHNRLYWYRQTLGQGPEFLTYFQNEAQLEKSRLLSDRFSAERPKGSFSTLEIQRTEQGDSAMYLCASRSGRGYEKLFFGSGTQLSVL.

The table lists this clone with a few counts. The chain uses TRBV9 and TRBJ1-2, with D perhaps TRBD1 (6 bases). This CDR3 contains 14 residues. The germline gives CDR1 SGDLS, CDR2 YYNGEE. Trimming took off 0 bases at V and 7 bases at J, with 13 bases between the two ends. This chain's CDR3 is CASSVGGGGTGYTF. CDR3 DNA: TGTGCCAGCAGCGTAGGAGGGGGGGGCACTGGCTACACCTTC.

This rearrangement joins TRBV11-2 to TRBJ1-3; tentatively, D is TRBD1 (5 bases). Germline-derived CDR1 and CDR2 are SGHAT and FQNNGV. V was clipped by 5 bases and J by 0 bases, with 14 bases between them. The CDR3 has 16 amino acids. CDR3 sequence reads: CASSPPKGPSGNTIYF. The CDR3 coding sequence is TGTGCCAGCAGCCCACCAAAGGGGCCCTCTGGAAACACCATATATTTT. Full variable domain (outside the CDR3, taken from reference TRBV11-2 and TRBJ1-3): EAGVAQSPRYKIIEKRQSVAFWCNPISGHATLYWYQQILGQGPKLLIQFQNNGVVDDSQLPKDRFSAERLKGVDSTLKIQPAKLEDSAVYLCASSPPKGPSGNTIYFGEGSWLTVV.

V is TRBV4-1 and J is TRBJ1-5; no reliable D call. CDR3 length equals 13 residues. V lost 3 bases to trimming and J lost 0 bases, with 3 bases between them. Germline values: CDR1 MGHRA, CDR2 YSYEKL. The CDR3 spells CASSQGSNQPQHF. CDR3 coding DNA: TGCGCCAGCAGCCAGGGTAGCAATCAGCCCCAGCATTTT.

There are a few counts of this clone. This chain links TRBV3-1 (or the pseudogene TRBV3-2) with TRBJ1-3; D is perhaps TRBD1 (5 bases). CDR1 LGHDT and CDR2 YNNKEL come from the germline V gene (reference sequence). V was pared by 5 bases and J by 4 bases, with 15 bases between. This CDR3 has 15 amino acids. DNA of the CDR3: TGTGCCAGCAGCGTCCCCAGGGCGGACGGAAACACCATATATTTT. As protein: CASSVPRADGNTIYF.

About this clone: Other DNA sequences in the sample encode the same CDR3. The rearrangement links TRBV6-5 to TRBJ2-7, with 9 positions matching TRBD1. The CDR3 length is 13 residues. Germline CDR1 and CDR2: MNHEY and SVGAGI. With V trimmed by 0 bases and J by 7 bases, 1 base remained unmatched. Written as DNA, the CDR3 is TGTGCCAGCAGTTACTCGACAGGGGGAGAGCAGTACTTC. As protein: CASSYSTGGEQYF.

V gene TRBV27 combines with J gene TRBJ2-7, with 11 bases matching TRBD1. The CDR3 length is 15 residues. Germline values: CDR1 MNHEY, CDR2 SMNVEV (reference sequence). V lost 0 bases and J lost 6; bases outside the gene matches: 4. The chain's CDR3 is CASSLSGQGGIEQYF. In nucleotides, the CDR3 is TGTGCCAGCAGTTTATCGGGACAGGGGGGTATCGAGCAGTACTTC.

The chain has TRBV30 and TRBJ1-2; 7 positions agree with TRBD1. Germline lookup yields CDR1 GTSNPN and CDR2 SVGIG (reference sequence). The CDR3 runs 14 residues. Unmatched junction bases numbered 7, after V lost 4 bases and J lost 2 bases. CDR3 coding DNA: TGTGCCTGGATTCGGACAGGAATAAACTATGGCTACACCTTC. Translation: CAWIRTGINYGYTF.

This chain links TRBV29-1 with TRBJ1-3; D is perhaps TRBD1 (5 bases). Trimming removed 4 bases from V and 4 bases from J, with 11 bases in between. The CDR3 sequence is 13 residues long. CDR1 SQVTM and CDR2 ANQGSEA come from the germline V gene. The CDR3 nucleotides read TGCAGCGTTGGGGGGTCGAGAGGAAACACCATATATTTT. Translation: CSVGGSRGNTIYF.

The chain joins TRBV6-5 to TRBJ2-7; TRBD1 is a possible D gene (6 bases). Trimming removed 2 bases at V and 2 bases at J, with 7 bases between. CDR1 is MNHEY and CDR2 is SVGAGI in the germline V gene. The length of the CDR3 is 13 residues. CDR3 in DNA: TGTGCCAGCAGTTACGGGGACACCTACGAGCAGTACTTC. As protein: CASSYGDTYEQYF.

The DNA of the CDR3 is TGTGCCAGTAGTTTACAGGTGTCCCCTTCCTACGAGCAGTACTTC. Translating gives CASSLQVSPSYEQYF. This chain joins TRBV19 and TRBJ2-7, with a tentative D call TRBD1 (5 bases). The V gene lost 5 bases and the J gene lost 1 base, with 15 bases spanning the gap. The CDR3 length is 15 residues. The germline V gene has CDR1 LNHDA and CDR2 SQIVND (reference sequence).

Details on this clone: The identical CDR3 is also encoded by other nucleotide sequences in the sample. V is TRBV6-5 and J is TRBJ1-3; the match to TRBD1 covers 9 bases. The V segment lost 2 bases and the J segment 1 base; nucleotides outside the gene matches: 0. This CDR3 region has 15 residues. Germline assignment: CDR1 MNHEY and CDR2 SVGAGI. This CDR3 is CASSYDRGSGNTIYF. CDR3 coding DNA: TGTGCCAGCAGTTACGACAGGGGGTCTGGAAACACCATATATTTT.

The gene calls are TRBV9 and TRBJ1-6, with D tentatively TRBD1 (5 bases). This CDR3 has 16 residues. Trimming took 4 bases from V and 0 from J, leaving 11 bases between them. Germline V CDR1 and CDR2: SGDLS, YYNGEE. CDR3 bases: TGTGCCAGCAGCCACAGACAGAGCTCCTATAATTCACCCCTCCACTTT. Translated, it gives CASSHRQSSYNSPLHF.

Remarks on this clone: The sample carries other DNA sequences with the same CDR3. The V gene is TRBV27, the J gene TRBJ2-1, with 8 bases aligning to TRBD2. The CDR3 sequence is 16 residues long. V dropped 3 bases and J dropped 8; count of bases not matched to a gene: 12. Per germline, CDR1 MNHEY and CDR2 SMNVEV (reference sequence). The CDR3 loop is CASSLYGRALVDEQFF. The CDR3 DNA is TGTGCCAGCAGTTTGTACGGGAGGGCCTTAGTAGATGAGCAGTTCTTC.

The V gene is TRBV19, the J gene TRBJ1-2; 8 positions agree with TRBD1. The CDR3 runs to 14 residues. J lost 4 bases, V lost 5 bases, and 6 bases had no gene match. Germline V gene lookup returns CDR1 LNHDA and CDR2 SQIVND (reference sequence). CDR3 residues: CASSRAGGVYGYTF. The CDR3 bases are TGTGCCAGTAGTCGGGCAGGGGGCGTCTATGGCTACACCTTC.

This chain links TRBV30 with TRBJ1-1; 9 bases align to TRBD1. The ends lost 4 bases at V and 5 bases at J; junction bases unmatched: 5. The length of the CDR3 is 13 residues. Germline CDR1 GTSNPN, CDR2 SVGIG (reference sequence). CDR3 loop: CAWMGTGRTEAFF. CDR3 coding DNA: TGTGCCTGGATGGGGACAGGGAGAACTGAAGCTTTCTTT.

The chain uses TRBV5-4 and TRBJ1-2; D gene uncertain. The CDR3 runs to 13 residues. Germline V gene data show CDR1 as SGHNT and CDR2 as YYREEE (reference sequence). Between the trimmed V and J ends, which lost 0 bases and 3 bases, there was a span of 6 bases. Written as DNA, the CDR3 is TGTGCCAGCAGCTTGGGGTTAGACTATGGCTACACCTTC. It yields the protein CASSLGLDYGYTF.

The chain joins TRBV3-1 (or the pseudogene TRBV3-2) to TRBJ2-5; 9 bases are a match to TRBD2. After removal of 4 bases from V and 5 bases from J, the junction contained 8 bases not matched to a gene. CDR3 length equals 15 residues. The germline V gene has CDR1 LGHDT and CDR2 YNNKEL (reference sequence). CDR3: CASSPYLSGSETQYF. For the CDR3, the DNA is TGTGCCAGCAGCCCGTATCTTAGCGGGAGCGAGACCCAGTACTTC.

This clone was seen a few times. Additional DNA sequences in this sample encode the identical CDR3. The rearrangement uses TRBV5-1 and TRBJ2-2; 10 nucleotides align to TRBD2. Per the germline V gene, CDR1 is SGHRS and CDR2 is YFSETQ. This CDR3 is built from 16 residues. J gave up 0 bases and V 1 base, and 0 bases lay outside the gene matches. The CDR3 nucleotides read TGCGCCAGCAGCTTGACTAGCGGGGCGAACACCGGGGAGCTGTTTTTT. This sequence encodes CASSLTSGANTGELFF.

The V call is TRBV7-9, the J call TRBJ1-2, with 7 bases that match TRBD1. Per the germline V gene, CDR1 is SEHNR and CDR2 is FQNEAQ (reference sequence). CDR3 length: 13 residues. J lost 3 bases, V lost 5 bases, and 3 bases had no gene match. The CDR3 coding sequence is TGTGCCAGCAGCCGACAGGGCCACTATGGCTACACCTTC. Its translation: CASSRQGHYGYTF.

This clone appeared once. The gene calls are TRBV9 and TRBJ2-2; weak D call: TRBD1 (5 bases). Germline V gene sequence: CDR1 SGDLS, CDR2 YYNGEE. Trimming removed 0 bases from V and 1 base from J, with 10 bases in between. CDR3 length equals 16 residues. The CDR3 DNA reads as TGTGCCAGCAGCGTAGCGGAGACAGAGAACACCGGGGAGCTGTTTTTT. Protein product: CASSVAETENTGELFF.

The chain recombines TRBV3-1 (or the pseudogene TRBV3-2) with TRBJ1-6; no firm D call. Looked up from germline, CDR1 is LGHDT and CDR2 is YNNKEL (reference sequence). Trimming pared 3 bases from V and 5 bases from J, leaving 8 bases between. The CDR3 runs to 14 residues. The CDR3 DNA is TGTGCCAGCAGCCACAGGAGGGATAATTCACCCCTCCACTTT. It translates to CASSHRRDNSPLHF.

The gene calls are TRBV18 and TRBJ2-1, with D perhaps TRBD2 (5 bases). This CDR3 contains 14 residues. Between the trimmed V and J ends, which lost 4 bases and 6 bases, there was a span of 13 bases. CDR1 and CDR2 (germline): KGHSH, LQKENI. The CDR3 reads CASSRLTSFNEQFF. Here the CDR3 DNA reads TGTGCCAGCTCACGACTTACTAGTTTCAATGAGCAGTTCTTC.

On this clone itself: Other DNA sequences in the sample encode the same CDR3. The DNA for the CDR3 is TGTGCCAGCAGTGCCGGCTACGAGCAGTACTTC. It encodes CASSAGYEQYF. The genes are TRBV2 and TRBJ2-7; D gene uncertain. The CDR3 spans 11 residues. Germline CDR1 SNHLY, CDR2 FYNNEI. V was cut by 4 bases and J by 3 bases, with 4 bases left in between.

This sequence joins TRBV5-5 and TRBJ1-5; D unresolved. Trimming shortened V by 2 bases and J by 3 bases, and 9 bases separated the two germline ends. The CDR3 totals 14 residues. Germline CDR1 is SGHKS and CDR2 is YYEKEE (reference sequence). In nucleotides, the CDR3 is TGTGCCAGCAGCTTAGGCCAGTTCAATCAGCCCCAGCATTTT. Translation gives CASSLGQFNQPQHF. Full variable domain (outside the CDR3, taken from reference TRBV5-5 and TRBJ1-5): DAGVTQSPTHLIKTRGQQVTLRCSPISGHKSVSWYQQVLGQGPQFIFQYYEKEERGRGNFPDRFSARQFPNYSSELNVNALLLGDSALYLCASSLGQFNQPQHFGDGTRLSIL.

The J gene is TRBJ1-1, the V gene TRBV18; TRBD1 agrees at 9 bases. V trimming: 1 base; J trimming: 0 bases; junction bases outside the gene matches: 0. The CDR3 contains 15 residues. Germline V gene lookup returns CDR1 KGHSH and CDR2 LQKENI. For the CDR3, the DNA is TGTGCCAGCTCACCACGACAGGGGGTGAACACTGAAGCTTTCTTT. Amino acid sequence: CASSPRQGVNTEAFF.

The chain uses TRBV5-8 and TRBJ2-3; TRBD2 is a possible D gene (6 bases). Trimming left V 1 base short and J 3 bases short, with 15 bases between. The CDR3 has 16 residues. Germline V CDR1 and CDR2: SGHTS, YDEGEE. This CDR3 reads CASSLNPGGMTDTQYF. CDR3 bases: TGTGCCAGCAGCTTGAATCCCGGGGGAATGACAGATACGCAGTATTTT.